The 21 T cell receptor beta chains below come from one sample, sequenced in a study of T cell responses to AZD1222 COVID-19 vaccine. The table came from immunoSEQ multiplex PCR; TCRdb's copy has only in-frame clones and leaves some out. The repertoire has 120,000 or so clones, 90% of them found once; the top ten carry 6% to 9%. This material consisted of peripheral blood, taken on day 0 of AZD1222 vaccination. All receptors come from an adult in good health.

The chain is built from TRBV19 and TRBJ2-1; D is uncertain. Germline values: CDR1 LNHDA, CDR2 SQIVND (reference sequence). Trimming removed 3 bases from V and 5 bases from J, with 23 bases in between. The CDR3 is 18 residues long. CDR3 DNA sequence: TGTGCCAGTAGTATGGGATTTCGGGCGACGGCCCCAAACAATGAGCAGTTCTTC. It encodes CASSMGFRATAPNNEQFF.

CDR3 coding DNA: TGTGCCAGCAGCGTAACACTAGCGATGTACAATGAGCAGTTCTTC. Translated, it gives CASSVTLAMYNEQFF. The chain employs TRBV9 and TRBJ2-1; the match to TRBD2 covers 7 bases. Trimming cost V 1 base and J 4 bases; bases outside gene matches: 5. This CDR3 is 15 amino acids long. From germline, CDR1 is SGDLS and CDR2 YYNGEE.

The chain uses TRBV2 and TRBJ2-7; the match to TRBD2 covers 9 bases. With 7 bases clipped from V and 2 bases from J, the junction kept 9 bases outside the gene matches. The germline CDR1 and CDR2 sequences are SNHLY and FYNNEI. The CDR3 length is 15 residues. The CDR3 loop reads CASIAETSGPYEQYF. The CDR3 DNA follows: TGTGCCAGCATTGCTGAGACTAGCGGCCCCTACGAGCAGTACTTC.

V gene TRBV3-1 (or the pseudogene TRBV3-2) combines with J gene TRBJ2-7; TRBD1 agrees at 10 bases. The junction had 14 bases not matched to a gene; V was cut back by 5 bases and J by 4 bases. Germline CDR1 LGHDT, CDR2 YNNKEL (reference sequence). The CDR3 totals 17 residues. Written as DNA, the CDR3 is TGTGCCAGCAGCGCCTGGCCCCGGGACAGGGGATCTTACGAGCAGTACTTC. It specifies CASSAWPRDRGSYEQYF.

The rearrangement uses TRBV10-3 and TRBJ2-7; D unresolved. The CDR3 loop spans 14 amino acids. Trimming pared 0 bases from V and 3 bases from J, leaving 9 bases between. Germline-derived CDR1 and CDR2 are ENHRY and SYGVKD. The CDR3 reads CAISESAYSYEQYF. The CDR3 region has the DNA TGTGCCATCAGTGAGTCTGCCTACAGCTACGAGCAGTACTTC.

V gene TRBV29-1 combines with J gene TRBJ1-1; D is possibly TRBD1 (6 bases). V was shortened by 6 bases and J by 4 bases, with 24 bases between the two germline ends. CDR1 and CDR2 (germline): SQVTM, ANQGSEA. The length of the CDR3 is 16 residues. In DNA, the CDR3 is TGCAGCGTCATGAAAATGACAGGTTGGGGGGGCACTGAAGCTTTCTTT. This gives the protein CSVMKMTGWGGTEAFF.

The CDR3 DNA reads as TGTGCCAGCAGTTGGGCGGGCGTGGGTTATGGCTACACCTTC. This gives the protein CASSWAGVGYGYTF. The chain uses TRBV27 and TRBJ1-2, with D unclear. The length of the CDR3 is 14 residues. V lost 4 bases to trimming and J lost 5 bases, with 14 bases between them. Germline-derived CDR1 and CDR2 are MNHEY and SMNVEV (reference sequence).

The gene calls are TRBV6-5 and TRBJ1-1, with D uncertain. The CDR3 consists of 13 residues. V was trimmed by 6 bases and J by 8 bases, leaving 16 bases between them. CDR1 MNHEY and CDR2 SVGAGI come from the germline V gene. The CDR3 region has the DNA TGTGCCAGCAGCCCGGGCCAGAGGAGAGAAGCTTTCTTT. Its protein is CASSPGQRREAFF.

This clone has only a few counts. V usage is TRBV3-1 (or the pseudogene TRBV3-2) and J usage is TRBJ1-6, with a weak D call TRBD1 (6 bases). Looked up from germline, CDR1 is LGHDT and CDR2 is YNNKEL (reference sequence). The CDR3 sequence is 14 residues long. V was trimmed by 1 base and J by 10 bases, leaving 11 bases between them. The CDR3 loop reads CASSQAGAQSPLHF. The CDR3 DNA reads TGTGCCAGCAGCCAAGCGGGGGCTCAATCACCCCTCCACTTT.

The V call is TRBV5-5, the J call TRBJ2-1; TRBD2 matches 9 bases. There are 16 residues in the CDR3. In germline, CDR1 is SGHKS, CDR2 YYEKEE (reference sequence). The trim removed 4 bases at V and 8 bases at J, leaving 13 bases unmatched. CDR3 residues: CASSTRDSGRLDEQFF. In DNA form, the CDR3 reads TGTGCCAGCAGCACCCGGGATAGCGGGAGATTGGATGAGCAGTTCTTC.

The chain joins TRBV12-3 or TRBV12-4 to TRBJ1-2; the match to TRBD1 covers 7 bases. CDR3 length equals 12 residues. The J segment lost 9 bases and the V segment lost 5 bases, leaving 6 bases of the junction unmatched. The CDR3 reads CASSIYRGSYTF. In DNA form, the CDR3 reads TGTGCCAGCAGTATATACAGGGGTAGCTACACCTTC.

This clone was detected once. The chain recombines TRBV9 with TRBJ1-4; 7 bases are a match to TRBD1. The CDR3 is 16 amino acids. The trim removed 0 bases at V and 3 bases at J, leaving 5 bases unmatched. CDR1 and CDR2 (germline): SGDLS, YYNGEE. CDR3 in amino acids: CASSVAPGQPNEKLFF. Written as DNA, the CDR3 is TGTGCCAGCAGCGTAGCCCCGGGACAGCCTAATGAAAAACTGTTTTTT.

The chain has TRBV5-4 and TRBJ2-1; D is possibly TRBD2 (6 bases). CDR1 and CDR2 from the germline V gene are SGHNT and YYREEE (reference sequence). This CDR3 is 15 amino acids long. V shed 0 bases and J shed 2 bases, with 9 bases lying between them. The CDR3 loop is CASSLAGVTYNEQFF. The CDR3 DNA is TGTGCCAGCAGCTTGGCGGGAGTTACCTACAATGAGCAGTTCTTC.

This chain connects TRBV5-4 to TRBJ2-1; no firm D call. Trimming removed 4 bases at V and 7 bases at J, with 9 bases between. The CDR3 is 12 residues long. Germline V CDR1 and CDR2: SGHNT, YYREEE (reference sequence). CDR3 sequence reads: CASSRAGNEQFF. The CDR3 DNA is TGTGCCAGCAGCCGGGCCGGGAATGAGCAGTTCTTC.

V gene TRBV7-6 combines with J gene TRBJ2-5, with D perhaps TRBD1 (5 bases). The CDR3 spans 19 residues. Germline V gives CDR1 SGHVS, CDR2 FNYEAQ. The germline V and J ends were trimmed by 1 base and 5 bases, with 26 bases remaining between them. The CDR3, as DNA: TGTGCCAGCAGCTTAGAGGTCGCTGGGGCCCAGGGTGGGAAGGAGACCCAGTACTTC. This translates into CASSLEVAGAQGGKETQYF.

CDR3 DNA sequence: TGTGCCAGCAGCCTTTACGGATCTGGGGCCAACGTCCTGACTTTC. It codes for CASSLYGSGANVLTF. This chain links TRBV9 with TRBJ2-6; no firm D call. V was clipped by 4 bases and J by 1 base, with 9 bases between them. Germline V gene data show CDR1 as SGDLS and CDR2 as YYNGEE. This CDR3 comprises 15 residues.

This clone was observed once. The chain combines TRBV6-4 with TRBJ2-1; 7 nucleotides agree with TRBD2. Trimming cost V 0 bases and J 5 bases; bases outside gene matches: 7. Germline-derived CDR1 and CDR2 are MRHNA and SNTAGT. This CDR3 is built from 16 residues. In DNA, the CDR3 is TGTGCCAGCAGTGACTCGGGGGGGTATTCCCACAATGAGCAGTTCTTC. This gives the protein CASSDSGGYSHNEQFF.

CDR3 amino acids: CASSSFSGSVDTQYF. The CDR3 DNA reads as TGTGCCAGCAGCTCATTTAGCGGGAGTGTGGATACGCAGTATTTT. The J gene is TRBJ2-3, the V gene TRBV28, with 9 positions matching TRBD2. Germline V lookup: CDR1 MDHEN, CDR2 SYDVKM. Germline trimming cut 6 bases from V and 6 bases from J; bases unmatched to any gene: 10. The length of the CDR3 is 15 residues. Complete variable domain (other parts from reference TRBV28 and TRBJ2-3): DVKVTQSSRYLVKRTGEKVFLECVQDMDHENMFWYRQDPGLGLRLIYFSYDVKMKEKGDIPEGYSVSREKKERFSLILESASTNQTSMYLCASSSFSGSVDTQYFGPGTRLTVL.

V and J are TRBV7-9 and TRBJ2-3, with 8 nucleotides matching TRBD2. There are 15 residues in the CDR3. V lost 8 bases to trimming and J lost 5 bases; unmatched junction nucleotides: 12. Germline V lookup: CDR1 SEHNR, CDR2 FQNEAQ (reference sequence). The CDR3 loop reads CASSISGIFQDTQYF. Here the CDR3 DNA reads TGTGCCAGCTCTATTAGCGGGATCTTCCAAGATACGCAGTATTTT. The full variable domain, completed using reference TRBV7-9 and TRBJ2-3, is DTGVSQNPRHKITKRGQNVTFRCDPISEHNRLYWYRQTLGQGPEFLTYFQNEAQLEKSRLLSDRFSAERPKGSFSTLEIQRTEQGDSAMYLCASSISGIFQDTQYFGPGTRLTVL.

The V call is TRBV5-5, the J call TRBJ1-5; tentative D call: TRBD1 (5 bases). This CDR3 has 15 residues. With 3 bases removed from V and 0 bases from J, the gap between germline ends came to 10 bases. The germline CDR1 and CDR2 sequences are SGHKS and YYEKEE (reference sequence). Here the CDR3 DNA reads TGTGCCAGCAGCTCGCAGGGATATAGCAATCAGCCCCAGCATTTT. Translation: CASSSQGYSNQPQHF.

With respect to this clone: This sample includes further DNA sequences coding for the same CDR3. In DNA, the CDR3 is TGTGCCAGCAGCTTTGGCCACAATCAGCCCCAGCATTTT. It encodes CASSFGHNQPQHF. The rearrangement uses TRBV5-6 and TRBJ1-5; D not resolved. Germline lookup yields CDR1 SGHDT and CDR2 YYEEEE. The CDR3 covers 13 residues. V lost 2 bases and J lost 3, with 6 bases in between.